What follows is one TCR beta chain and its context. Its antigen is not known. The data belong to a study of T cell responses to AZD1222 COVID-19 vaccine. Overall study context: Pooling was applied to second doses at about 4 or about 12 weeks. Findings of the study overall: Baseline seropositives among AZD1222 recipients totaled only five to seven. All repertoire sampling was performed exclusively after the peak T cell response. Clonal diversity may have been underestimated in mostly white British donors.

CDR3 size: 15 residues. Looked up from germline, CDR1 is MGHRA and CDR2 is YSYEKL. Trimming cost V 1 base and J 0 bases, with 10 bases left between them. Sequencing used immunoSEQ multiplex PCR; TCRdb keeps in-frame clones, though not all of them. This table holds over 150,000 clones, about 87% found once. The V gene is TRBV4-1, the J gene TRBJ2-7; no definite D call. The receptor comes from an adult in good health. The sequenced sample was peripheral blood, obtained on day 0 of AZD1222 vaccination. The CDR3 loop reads CASSQARQNSYEQYF. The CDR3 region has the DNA TGCGCCAGCAGCCAAGCCAGGCAGAACTCCTACGAGCAGTACTTC.